This T cell receptor (beta chain) was recorded in a study of low-dose radiotherapy and immunotherapy resistance in tumors. This clonotype was detected ten times or more. Regarding time point: after trial treatment. Treatment specified: LDRT plus nivolumab, ipilimumab, low-dose cyclophosphamide and aspirin (RACIN trial). The CDR3 consists of 16 residues. Trimming stripped 1 base from V and 7 bases from J, with 16 bases between. The germline V gene encodes CDR1 MNHNS and CDR2 SASEGT. First-strand cDNA relied on TRAV- and TRBV-specific primers spanning alpha and beta chains. With a V-primer adapter and a constant-region primer, TCRs were amplified for about 22 PCR cycles. TCRdb passed the reads through MiXCR, listing each CDR3 protein once. The sample has around 58,000 distinct CDR3 sequences, about 25% seen once.

This clonotype was sampled from a male donor with prostate cancer. The specimen comprised PBMCs, sampled after low-dose radiotherapy plus immunotherapy. The chain combines TRBV6-1 with TRBJ2-2; TRBD2 is a possible D gene (7 bases). The CDR3 is CASSEVGGGPNGELFF. In DNA, the CDR3 is TGTGCCAGCAGTGAAGTGGGGGGGGGGCCAAACGGGGAGCTGTTTTTT.